This T cell receptor beta chain appears in the sequencing data of a study of blood T cell repertoires in COVID-19. On the study more broadly: Collection of acute and convalescent COVID-19 samples took place in the United States, Italy and Spain. PBMCs, B-cell-depleted T cells, or T cells were the source of the cDNA or gDNA that made up the material.

The CDR3 consists of 17 residues. Germline V gene data show CDR1 as MDHEN and CDR2 as SYDVKM. J gave up 2 bases and V 6 bases, and 15 bases lay outside the gene matches. Original methodology: Amplification with reference gene primers provided the estimates of nucleated cell counts. TCRdb's table, derived via immunoSEQ multiplex PCR, lists solely in-frame clones and lacks some. V and J calls and clone size are those listed in that table; D and trimming were worked out from the DNA. The profile shows around 190,000 clones, 75% to 80% of them singletons. The sequence was collected from a woman between 50 and 59 years old with active or convalescent COVID-19. The V gene is TRBV28, the J gene TRBJ2-7; 8 bases align to TRBD2. Sequencing was carried out using peripheral blood. The CDR3 loop reads CASSGTSLAVITYEQYF. The CDR3 coding sequence is TGTGCCAGCAGCGGAACATCACTAGCGGTTATAACCTACGAGCAGTACTTC.